A single sample is the source of the 32 T cell receptor beta chains below, sequenced in a study of T cell repertoires in cytomegalovirus infection. TCRdb re-analysed the reads in MiXCR, keeping a single row per CDR3 protein. The top ten hold 7.5% to 9% of the sample, which has nearly 650,000 distinct CDR3 sequences, 24% seen once. Sequencing input: CD8+ T cells from PBMCs. Receptors were obtained from a human donor in good health (CMV status not recorded). Some clones in this sample may be carry-over from other donors' samples.

This clonotype was seen more than once but under ten times. The V gene is TRBV29-1, the J gene TRBJ2-7; D perhaps matches TRBD1 (6 bases). The germline V gene has CDR1 SQVTM and CDR2 ANQGSEA. There are 13 residues in the CDR3. Trimming stripped 7 bases from V and 9 bases from J, with 22 bases between. CDR3 region: CSAGTGTQAAQYF. Here the CDR3 DNA reads TGCAGCGCCGGAACCGGGACACAAGCAGCGCAGTACTTC.

The chain joins TRBV25-1 to TRBJ2-3, with D unclear. This CDR3 region has 15 residues. CDR1 and CDR2 from the germline V gene are MGHDK and SYGVNS. V gave up 3 bases and J gave up 0 bases, with 10 bases separating them. CDR3 loop: CASSEATTSTDTQYF. In DNA form, the CDR3 reads TGTGCCAGCAGTGAGGCTACCACTAGCACAGATACGCAGTATTTT.

This chain uses TRBV24-1 with TRBJ2-2; D remains ambiguous. The CDR3 consists of 17 residues. Trimming took off 2 bases at V and 3 bases at J, with 15 bases between the two ends. Germline loops: CDR1 KGHDR, CDR2 SFDVKD. The CDR3: CATSDSAQGYYTGELFF. The CDR3 nucleotides read TGTGCCACCAGTGATTCAGCTCAAGGGTATTACACCGGGGAGCTGTTTTTT.

There are many counts of this clonotype. The V and J genes are TRBV7-8 and TRBJ2-5; D is perhaps TRBD2 (5 bases). Trimming pared 5 bases from V and 0 bases from J, leaving 10 bases between. Germline V lookup: CDR1 SGHVS, CDR2 FQNEAQ. This CDR3 region has 14 residues. As DNA, the CDR3 is TGTGCCAGCAGCACGCGGGTCGACCAAGAGACCCAGTACTTC. Translating it yields CASSTRVDQETQYF. Looking up the rest from reference TRBV7-8 and TRBJ2-5 gives the full variable domain: GAGVSQSPRYKVAKRGQDVALRCDPISGHVSLFWYQQALGQGPEFLTYFQNEAQLDKSGLPSDRFFAERPEGSVSTLKIQRTQQEDSAVYLCASSTRVDQETQYFGPGTRLLVL.

This clonotype was recorded at least ten times. The chain recombines TRBV12-3 or TRBV12-4 with TRBJ2-5; D is tentatively TRBD1 or TRBD2 (5 bases each). Trimming took off 5 bases at V and 0 bases at J, with 16 bases between the two ends. This CDR3 comprises 16 residues. The CDR3 sequence is CASSPGPTVYQETQYF. DNA for the CDR3: TGTGCCAGCAGTCCGGGACCGACAGTCTACCAAGAGACCCAGTACTTC.

This rearrangement joins TRBV29-1 to TRBJ2-3, with 15 bases that match TRBD2. The germline CDR1 and CDR2 sequences are SQVTM and ANQGSEA. The junction had 5 bases not matched to a gene; V was cut back by 0 bases and J by 4 bases. The CDR3 has 17 residues. CDR3 residues: CSVEETGTSGGPDTQYF. CDR3 nucleotide sequence: TGCAGCGTTGAAGAAACCGGGACTAGCGGGGGGCCAGATACGCAGTATTTT.

This clonotype was counted many times. The chain links TRBV11-2 to TRBJ1-1; 7 positions agree with TRBD1. The germline V gene encodes CDR1 SGHAT and CDR2 FQNNGV. The CDR3 totals 15 residues. V dropped 4 bases and J dropped 8; count of bases not matched to a gene: 13. CDR3 residues: CASSSRGFKDREAFF. The CDR3 nucleotides read TGTGCCAGCAGCTCCAGGGGGTTTAAGGACAGGGAAGCTTTCTTT.

Comment on this clonotype: This may stem from a read error, because a much larger clone lies one nucleotide away. The chain recombines TRBV14 with TRBJ1-6, with 7 bases matching TRBD1. CDR3 length: 17 residues. Germline CDR1 reads SGHDN; CDR2 reads FVKESK. CDR3 nucleotides: TGTGTCAGCAGCCACGGAAGATTAATACAGGGGACTTCACCCCTCCACTTT. Translation gives CVSSHGRLIQGTSPLHF. Full variable domain (missing parts from reference TRBV14 and TRBJ1-6): EAGVTQFPSHSVIEKGQTVTLRCDPISGHDNLYWYRRVMGKEIKFLLHFVKESKQDESGMPNNRFLAERTGGTYSTLKVQPAELEDSGVYFCVSSHGRLIQGTSPLHFGNGTRLTVT.

The table lists this clonotype with a few counts. J is TRBJ1-5 and V is TRBV19; D may be TRBD1 (5 bases). The CDR3 sequence is 13 residues long. Deletions cut 5 bases from V and 5 bases from J, with 10 bases between. The germline CDR1 and CDR2 sequences are LNHDA and SQIVND (reference sequence). The CDR3 DNA reads TGTGCCAGTAGTCTTCAGGGCCATCAGCCCCAGCATTTT. It encodes CASSLQGHQPQHF.

V gene TRBV24-1 combines with J gene TRBJ2-1; perhaps TRBD1 as D (5 bases). Trimming stripped 5 bases from V and 7 bases from J, with 20 bases between. Germline V gene data show CDR1 as KGHDR and CDR2 as SFDVKD. The CDR3 is made up of 16 amino acids. CDR3 sequence reads: CATSVADSYNLNEQFF. The CDR3 coding sequence is TGTGCCACCAGTGTCGCCGACAGTTACAATTTAAATGAGCAGTTCTTC.

Remarks on this clonotype: At one of its ends the junction is not consistent with the germline gene, which may arise from a read error. DNA for the CDR3: TGTGCCAACAGCCACAACCTGGGGGCTGGGGCCAACGTCCTGACTTTC. This encodes CANSHNLGAGANVLTF. This chain connects TRBV7-9 to TRBJ2-6, with D perhaps being TRBD1 or TRBD2 (5 bases each). CDR3 length equals 16 residues. Per the germline V gene, CDR1 is SEHNR and CDR2 is FQNEAQ (reference sequence).

This CDR3 is CSVTPGMGTEAFF. The CDR3 coding sequence is TGCAGTGTTACCCCAGGGATGGGGACTGAAGCTTTCTTT. The rearrangement uses TRBV20-1 and TRBJ1-1, with a possible D match to TRBD1 (5 bases). The CDR3 runs to 13 residues. Trimming removed 7 bases from V and 5 bases from J, with 17 bases in between. Germline loops: CDR1 DFQATT, CDR2 SNEGSKA (reference sequence).

The table lists this clonotype with many counts. The chain joins TRBV4-1 to TRBJ2-2, with 10 nucleotides matching TRBD2. The CDR3 runs to 15 residues. The germline V gene encodes CDR1 MGHRA and CDR2 YSYEKL. Germline trimming cut 2 bases from V and 6 bases from J; bases unmatched to any gene: 3. As DNA, the CDR3 is TGCGCCAGCAGCCAAAGGAGCGGGGGGGCCGGGGAGCTGTTTTTT. Its translation: CASSQRSGGAGELFF.

This sequence joins TRBV6-1 and TRBJ1-2; weak D call: TRBD1 (5 bases). The V end was cut by 5 bases, the J end by 10 bases, with 14 bases between. In germline, CDR1 is MNHNS, CDR2 SASEGT. This CDR3 contains 12 residues. CDR3 DNA: TGTGCCAGCAGTTCTCACGGGGGAGACTACACCTTC. Translation gives CASSSHGGDYTF.

This clonotype was observed at least ten times. This chain uses TRBV7-8 with TRBJ2-3; perhaps TRBD2 as D (7 bases). Per germline, CDR1 SGHVS and CDR2 FQNEAQ. This CDR3 spans 17 amino acids. V dropped 3 bases and J dropped 2 bases, with 18 bases sitting between them. The CDR3, as DNA: TGTGCCAGCAGCTTCAAGGGGGGGCGAGTCAACACAGATACGCAGTATTTT. Protein: CASSFKGGRVNTDTQYF.

This clonotype turned up a few times. This chain uses TRBV12-5 with TRBJ1-1; 7 bases are a match to TRBD1. Germline values: CDR1 LGHNT, CDR2 FRNRAP. Trimming took 4 bases from V and 4 from J; bases not matched to a gene: 15. The CDR3 loop spans 17 amino acids. The DNA of the CDR3 is TGTGCTAGTGGTTGGACCACAGACAGGGTAGCAGGCACTGAAGCTTTCTTT. Its translation: CASGWTTDRVAGTEAFF. Filled out from reference TRBV12-5 and TRBJ1-1, the complete variable domain reads DARVTQTPRHKVTEMGQEVTMRCQPILGHNTVFWYRQTMMQGLELLAYFRNRAPLDDSGMPKDRFSAEMPDATLATLKIQPSEPRDSAVYFCASGWTTDRVAGTEAFFGQGTRLTVV.

The chain uses TRBV12-5 and TRBJ2-5, with 7 bases aligning to TRBD1. The germline gives CDR1 LGHNT, CDR2 FRNRAP. The CDR3 totals 13 residues. V lost 3 bases and J lost 5; bases outside the gene matches: 3. The CDR3 DNA follows: TGTGCTAGTGGTTTCGGCAGGGGGGAGACCCAGTACTTC. Its protein product is CASGFGRGETQYF.

This clonotype was detected a few times. This chain links TRBV7-3 with TRBJ1-1; D is unclear. CDR3 length: 15 amino acids. Looked up from germline, CDR1 is SGHTA and CDR2 is FQGTGA. Between the trimmed V and J ends, which lost 0 bases and 4 bases, there was a span of 12 bases. CDR3 protein: CASSLTVTPGTEAFF. The CDR3 DNA is TGTGCCAGCAGCTTAACGGTGACCCCGGGCACTGAAGCTTTCTTT.

The rearrangement joins TRBV20-1 to TRBJ1-5; D is possibly TRBD1 (6 bases). The CDR3 spans 14 residues. With 3 bases removed from V and 2 bases from J, the gap between germline ends came to 11 bases. Germline V CDR1 and CDR2: DFQATT, SNEGSKA (reference sequence). The CDR3 region has the DNA TGCAGTGCTAGTGATTACAGGGGCAATCAGCCCCAGCATTTT. Its protein product is CSASDYRGNQPQHF.

J is TRBJ2-1 and V is TRBV20-1, with 7 nucleotides matching TRBD2. V dropped 3 bases and J dropped 0; count of bases not matched to a gene: 8. Germline CDR1 and CDR2: DFQATT and SNEGSKA (reference sequence). The CDR3 spans 16 residues. CDR3 nucleotides: TGCAGTGCTAGCGGGGGGTACCTAAGCTCCTACAATGAGCAGTTCTTC. Translating gives CSASGGYLSSYNEQFF.

This clonotype was detected ten times or more. The CDR3 protein is CASSLVISRANTEAFF. The CDR3, as DNA: TGTGCCAGCAGCTTAGTCATAAGTAGGGCGAACACTGAAGCTTTCTTT. The gene calls are TRBV7-2 and TRBJ1-1; unclear D gene. The germline gives CDR1 SGHTA, CDR2 FQGNSA. The V end lost 1 base, the J end lost 1 base, and 13 bases lay between the germline ends. The CDR3 loop spans 16 amino acids.

This clonotype was seen at least ten times. V usage is TRBV7-2 and J usage is TRBJ2-1; D unclear. The germline V and J ends were trimmed by 1 base and 0 bases, with 10 bases remaining between them. In germline, CDR1 is SGHTA, CDR2 FQGNSA. The CDR3 is 16 amino acids. Here the CDR3 DNA reads TGTGCCAGCAGCTTAGTTAGTCGGAGCTCCTACAATGAGCAGTTCTTC. Translated, it gives CASSLVSRSSYNEQFF.

This clonotype was counted between two and nine times. This chain links TRBV6-4 with TRBJ1-5; possible D gene TRBD1, 5 bases. Germline CDR1 MRHNA, CDR2 SNTAGT. The CDR3 runs to 13 residues. Trimming took off 1 base at V and 8 bases at J, with 9 bases between the two ends. The CDR3 DNA reads as TGTGCCAGCAGTGACTTCCTGGGGGAGCCCCAGCATTTT. This encodes CASSDFLGEPQHF.

The sample holds a few counts of this clonotype. The rearrangement links TRBV2 to TRBJ2-6; the match to TRBD1 covers 11 bases. The length of the CDR3 is 16 residues. The J segment lost 2 bases and the V segment lost 10 bases, leaving 7 bases of the junction unmatched. Germline assignment: CDR1 SNHLY and CDR2 FYNNEI. The CDR3 loop is CATGGQGAAGANVLTF. CDR3 sequence (DNA): TGTGCCACGGGAGGACAGGGGGCCGCTGGGGCCAACGTCCTGACTTTC.

This clonotype was seen only a few times. CDR3 bases: TGTGCCAGCAGCCTACGATCATCATCCGGCTGGGCTTTCTTT. It codes for CASSLRSSSGWAFF. J is TRBJ1-1 and V is TRBV13, with D unresolved. The germline CDR1 and CDR2 sequences are PRHDT and FYEKMQ (reference sequence). The CDR3 has 14 amino acids. Trimming cost V 5 bases and J 11 bases, with 21 bases left between them. The whole variable domain, filled in from reference TRBV13 and TRBJ1-1, reads AAGVIQSPRHLIKEKRETATLKCYPIPRHDTVYWYQQGPGQDPQFLISFYEKMQSDKGSIPDRFSAQQFSDYHSELNMSSLELGDSALYFCASSLRSSSGWAFFGQGTRLTVV.

In this sample, this clonotype turned up a few times. V is TRBV7-6 and J is TRBJ2-7; no definite D call. Germline CDR1 and CDR2: SGHVS and FNYEAQ. The CDR3 runs 16 residues. Trimming cost V 4 bases and J 4 bases, with 20 bases left between them. The CDR3 DNA follows: TGTGCCAGCAGCTCGACTTCCGGGCCCCGCTCATACGAGCAGTACTTC. Its protein product is CASSSTSGPRSYEQYF.

This clonotype was observed a few times. One junction end does not reproduce the germline sequence, and a read error may be involved. The J gene is TRBJ2-1, the V gene TRBV7-7; 7 bases map to TRBD1. This CDR3 has 12 amino acids. Germline assignment: CDR1 SSHAT and CDR2 FNYEAQ (reference sequence). The CDR3 here is CASSQTGDEQFF. The CDR3 nucleotides are TGTGCTAGCAGCCAAACAGGGGATGAGCAGTTCTTC.

The chain has TRBV20-1 and TRBJ2-1, with 12 nucleotides matching TRBD2. Unmatched junction bases numbered 12, after V lost 4 bases and J lost 8 bases. Germline loops: CDR1 DFQATT, CDR2 SNEGSKA (reference sequence). This CDR3 region has 16 residues. The CDR3 nucleotides read TGCAGTGCTACAGCTAGCGGGGGGGCCAGATGGGATGAGCAGTTCTTC. Translation: CSATASGGARWDEQFF.

A few counts support this clonotype. The chain is built from TRBV2 and TRBJ2-7; D remains unclear. Germline CDR1 reads SNHLY; CDR2 reads FYNNEI. V was shortened by 7 bases and J by 2 bases, with 12 bases between the two germline ends. The CDR3 has 13 amino acids. The CDR3 sequence is CASKNLRTYEQYV. The CDR3 bases are TGTGCCAGCAAAAATTTAAGAACCTACGAGCAGTACGTC.

This clonotype was counted many times. One junction end disagrees with the germline gene, perhaps due to a read error. The chain joins TRBV7-7 to TRBJ1-4; no firm D call. CDR1 and CDR2 (germline): SSHAT, FNYEAQ (reference sequence). The CDR3 covers 16 residues. CDR3 nucleotide sequence: TGTGCTAGCAGCTTTTGGGAAAGGGAGGCTAATGAAAAACTGTTTTTT. As protein: CASSFWEREANEKLFF.

This clonotype was seen ten or more times. In DNA form, the CDR3 reads TGTGCCAGCAGCTTAGACCCGACTGCCGCTGCCTACAATGAGCAGTTCTTC. Protein: CASSLDPTAAAYNEQFF. V gene TRBV11-1 combines with J gene TRBJ2-1, with D hard to call. The length of the CDR3 is 17 residues. The V gene's germline CDR1 is SGHAT and CDR2 FQDESV (reference sequence). V lost 1 base to trimming and J lost 2 bases, with 15 bases between them.

The rearrangement joins TRBV29-1 to TRBJ2-4; 11 bases line up with TRBD2. Trimming at V came to 3 bases and at J to 1 base, leaving 5 bases not matched to a gene. The CDR3 loop spans 16 amino acids. The V gene's germline CDR1 is SQVTM and CDR2 ANQGSEA. For the CDR3, the DNA is TGCAGCGTTGATGGGGCTAGCGGGGGGGCCAAAAACATTCAGTACTTC. It is translated as CSVDGASGGAKNIQYF.